The following is a TCR beta chain sequence with its context. The V end lost 3 bases, the J end lost 5 bases, and 18 bases lay between the germline ends. The CDR3 has 16 residues. Germline values: CDR1 MDHEN, CDR2 SYDVKM. The data were obtained in a study of tumor-infiltrating lymphocytes in primary liver carcinoma. Study background: The patients had histopathologically diagnosed primary liver carcinoma, and their disease was treated by surgical resection. Read depth, roughly 3.5 to 8 million productive TCRbeta reads, did not differ significantly between tissues.

Starting material of around 490 ng total RNA yielded TCR beta cDNA via a constant-region primer. The TCR beta library was amplified through three nested multiplex PCR rounds in a modified ARM-PCR procedure. PCR rounds one and two used TRBV1-TRBV30 forward primers with a C-beta reverse primer for about 11 cycles each. Each CDR3 protein gets one entry after TCRdb re-called the multiplex PCR reads with MiXCR. The sample comprises approximately 330,000 distinct CDR3 sequences, about two thirds of which are singletons, and about 6.5% rests with the top ten. Unsorted whole blood yielded the blood RNA, and germline DNA was also extracted. Chronic HBV infection, which was untreated, was present in the patients. Preoperatively, peripheral blood was drawn, approximately 4.2 milliliters in total.

Sequenced: peripheral blood. The chain carries TRBV28 and TRBJ2-3, with D perhaps matching TRBD2 (5 bases). This TCR was recovered from a man aged 35 to 55 with primary liver carcinoma and hepatitis B virus infection. CDR3 nucleotide sequence: TGTGCCAGCAGTTTCCCCCAGCGGTGTGGAGGAGATACGCAGTATTTT. As protein: CASSFPQRCGGDTQYF. The variable domain in full, completed from reference TRBV28 and TRBJ2-3, reads DVKVTQSSRYLVKRTGEKVFLECVQDMDHENMFWYRQDPGLGLRLIYFSYDVKMKEKGDIPEGYSVSREKKERFSLILESASTNQTSMYLCASSFPQRCGGDTQYFGPGTRLTVL.